One and the same sample provided the 14 T cell receptor beta chains below, sequenced in a study of blood T cell repertoires in COVID-19. Profiling relied on immunoSEQ multiplex PCR, and the TCRdb table lists in-frame clones only, not all of them. The sample consists of about 250,000 clones, about 86% of them appearing once. Sequencing was carried out using peripheral blood. These receptors were obtained from an elderly man with acute or convalescent COVID-19.

CDR3 region: CASSFSGDTQYF. The CDR3 coding sequence is TGTGCCAGCAGTTTTTCGGGAGATACGCAGTATTTT. The V call is TRBV27, the J call TRBJ2-3, with D unclear. Trimming cost V 3 bases and J 5 bases, with 6 bases left between them. The CDR3 covers 12 residues. Germline V gene lookup returns CDR1 MNHEY and CDR2 SMNVEV (reference sequence).

V usage is TRBV15 and J usage is TRBJ1-6; D ambiguous. Trimming shortened V by 5 bases and J by 6 bases, and 14 bases separated the two germline ends. Germline CDR1 and CDR2: LNHNV and YYDKDF (reference sequence). This CDR3 is 15 amino acids long. The DNA of the CDR3 is TGTGCCACCAGCTCCCGGGAAACGCGTAATTCACCCCTCCACTTT. Translated: CATSSRETRNSPLHF.

This chain connects TRBV10-1 to TRBJ1-2, with D tentatively TRBD1 (5 bases). Germline assignment: CDR1 WNHNN and CDR2 SYGVQD (reference sequence). The CDR3 loop spans 15 amino acids. The V end was cut by 4 bases, the J end by 1 base, with 13 bases between. This CDR3 is CASSGGDGSNYGYTF. CDR3 nucleotides: TGCGCCAGCAGTGGGGGGGATGGAAGTAACTATGGCTACACCTTC.

The chain recombines TRBV5-6 with TRBJ1-5; TRBD1 is a possible D gene (6 bases). The V end lost 4 bases, the J end lost 0 bases, and 17 bases lay between the germline ends. Per the germline V gene, CDR1 is SGHDT and CDR2 is YYEEEE. This CDR3 has 17 amino acids. The CDR3, as DNA: TGTGCCAGCAGCCTAACCGGGACACAAAATAGCAATCAGCCCCAGCATTTT. This gives the protein CASSLTGTQNSNQPQHF.

The chain uses TRBV7-2 and TRBJ2-2, with a tentative D call TRBD1 (5 bases). The CDR3 spans 14 residues. V was trimmed by 5 bases and J by 4 bases, leaving 11 bases between them. The germline V gene has CDR1 SGHTA and CDR2 FQGNSA. The CDR3 region is CASSLRTTTGELFF. The CDR3 region has the DNA TGTGCCAGCAGCCTAAGGACAACCACCGGGGAGCTGTTTTTT.

The chain is built from TRBV28 and TRBJ1-6; D not certain. Trimming removed 3 bases at V and 15 bases at J, with 9 bases between. The germline CDR1 and CDR2 sequences are MDHEN and SYDVKM. This CDR3 has 11 residues. The CDR3 protein is CASSFDLRLHF. The CDR3 DNA reads as TGTGCCAGCAGTTTTGACTTGCGCCTCCACTTT.

The gene calls are TRBV9 and TRBJ1-6, with D possibly matching TRBD1 (5 bases). Germline V lookup: CDR1 SGDLS, CDR2 YYNGEE. V gave up 3 bases and J gave up 0 bases, with 13 bases separating them. CDR3 size: 17 residues. The CDR3 sequence: CASSGDGLSSYNSPLHF. CDR3 nucleotides: TGTGCCAGCAGCGGGGACGGACTAAGCTCCTATAATTCACCCCTCCACTTT.

V usage is TRBV7-2 and J usage is TRBJ2-5, with TRBD2 identical over 7 bases. The ends lost 1 base at V and 5 bases at J; junction bases unmatched: 4. Germline CDR1 SGHTA, CDR2 FQGNSA. This CDR3 is built from 14 residues. CDR3 amino acids: CASSLDGGSETQYF. The DNA of the CDR3 is TGTGCCAGCAGCTTAGATGGCGGGAGTGAGACCCAGTACTTC.

The chain joins TRBV7-2 to TRBJ1-5; D gene uncertain. From germline, CDR1 is SGHTA and CDR2 FQGNSA. The CDR3 extends over 14 amino acids. Trimming took 0 bases from V and 6 from J, leaving 9 bases between them. The CDR3 nucleotides are TGTGCCAGCAGCTTAGCTCTAGCCGGTCAGCCCCAGCATTTT. It translates to CASSLALAGQPQHF.

The chain recombines TRBV19 with TRBJ2-7, with a weak D call TRBD1 (6 bases). The V end lost 4 bases, the J end lost 4 bases, and 11 bases lay between the germline ends. The V gene's germline CDR1 is LNHDA and CDR2 SQIVND (reference sequence). The CDR3 runs to 13 residues. The DNA of the CDR3 is TGTGCCAGTAGTACCGGGACACCATACGAGCAGTACTTC. It yields the protein CASSTGTPYEQYF.

The CDR3 region is CASSPGTGGGANVLTF. The DNA of the CDR3 is TGTGCCAGCAGCCCCGGGACAGGCGGTGGGGCCAACGTCCTGACTTTC. V usage is TRBV4-2 and J usage is TRBJ2-6; 8 bases agree with TRBD1. CDR1 and CDR2 (germline): LGHNA, YNFKEQ. The CDR3 has 16 residues. The ends lost 4 bases at V and 3 bases at J; junction bases unmatched: 5.

This chain uses TRBV7-2 with TRBJ1-4; no definite D call. The CDR3 runs to 15 residues. Germline V gene lookup returns CDR1 SGHTA and CDR2 FQGNSA. The V and J ends lost 5 bases and 7 bases respectively, with 17 bases between them. CDR3 amino acids: CASSLVGGDGEKLFF. In DNA form, the CDR3 reads TGTGCCAGCAGCCTAGTCGGCGGAGACGGTGAAAAACTGTTTTTT.

The V call is TRBV19, the J call TRBJ1-3, with 11 bases fitting TRBD1. Germline CDR1 reads LNHDA; CDR2 reads SQIVND (reference sequence). The CDR3 loop spans 17 amino acids. V lost 2 bases to trimming and J lost 0 bases; unmatched junction nucleotides: 3. The CDR3 DNA sequence: TGTGCCAGTAGTATATCCGGGACAGGGGGCTCTGGAAACACCATATATTTT. It translates to CASSISGTGGSGNTIYF.

V usage is TRBV25-1 and J usage is TRBJ1-4; a weak D match, TRBD1 (5 bases). The CDR3 covers 13 residues. Germline lookup yields CDR1 MGHDK and CDR2 SYGVNS. Between the trimmed V and J ends, which lost 6 bases and 6 bases, there was a span of 11 bases. Here the CDR3 reads CASRNWGDEKLFF. CDR3 bases: TGTGCCAGCAGGAATTGGGGGGATGAAAAACTGTTTTTT.